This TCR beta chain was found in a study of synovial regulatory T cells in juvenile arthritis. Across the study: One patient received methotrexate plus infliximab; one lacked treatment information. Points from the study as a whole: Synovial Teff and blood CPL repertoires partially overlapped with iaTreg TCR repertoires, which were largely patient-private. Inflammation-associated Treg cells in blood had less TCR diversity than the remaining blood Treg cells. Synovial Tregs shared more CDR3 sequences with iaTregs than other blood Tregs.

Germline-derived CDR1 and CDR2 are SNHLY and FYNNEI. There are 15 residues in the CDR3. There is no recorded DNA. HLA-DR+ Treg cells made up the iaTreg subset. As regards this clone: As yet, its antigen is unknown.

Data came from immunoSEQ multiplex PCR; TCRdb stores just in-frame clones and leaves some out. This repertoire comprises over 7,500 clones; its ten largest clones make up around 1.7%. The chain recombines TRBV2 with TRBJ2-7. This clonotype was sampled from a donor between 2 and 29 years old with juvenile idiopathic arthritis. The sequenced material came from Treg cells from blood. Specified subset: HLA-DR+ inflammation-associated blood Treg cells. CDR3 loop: CASSESAGRAYEQYF.